This is a list of T cell receptor beta chains from one sample in a study of OX40 agonist ivuxolimab in advanced cancers. The repertoire was sequenced with immunoSEQ multiplex PCR; TCRdb's copy has only in-frame clones and lacks some. The sample has approximately 86,000 clones, roughly 90% seen once. The specimen was CD4+ or CD8+ T cells sorted from blood, collected in a trial of the OX40 agonist ivuxolimab. Receptors were obtained from an adult with an advanced solid tumor such as melanoma, head and neck, liver or kidney cancer. The CDR3 runs from the conserved cysteine through the conserved F or W. A D gene is named only where the DNA matches it firmly. Size values are once, few and many counts, or a class for expanded clones, and some rows have none.

J: TRBJ2-3; D: TRBD2; V: TRBV14; size: -; CDR3: CASSTPSGRSDTQYF; DNA: TGTGCCAGCAGCACTCCTAGCGGGAGGTCAGATACGCAGTATTTT
J: TRBJ2-4; D: -; V: TRBV5-6; size: -; CDR3: CASSRRDSLAKNIQYF; DNA: TGTGCCAGCAGCAGACGGGATTCACTAGCCAAAAACATTCAGTACTTC
J: TRBJ1-5; D: -; V: TRBV7-2; size: -; CDR3: CASSALLGVGNQPQHF; DNA: TGTGCCAGCAGCGCACTCCTCGGTGTGGGTAATCAGCCCCAGCATTTT
J: TRBJ2-7; D: -; V: TRBV5-1; size: -; CDR3: CASSLNVARPYEQYF; DNA: TGCGCCAGCAGCTTGAATGTAGCGCGGCCCTACGAGCAGTACTTC
J: TRBJ1-1; D: TRBD1; V: TRBV7-9; size: -; CDR3: CASSSWTGRLLGGAFF; DNA: TGTGCCAGCAGCTCTTGGACAGGGAGGTTATTAGGGGGAGCTTTCTTT
J: TRBJ2-7; D: TRBD2; V: TRBV19; size: -; CDR3: CASSSRLAGEEVYEQYF; DNA: TGTGCCAGTAGTTCCCGACTAGCGGGAGAGGAAGTCTACGAGCAGTACTTC
J: TRBJ2-7; D: TRBD2; V: TRBV28; size: once; CDR3: CASTGLGLAGGSSYEQYF; DNA: TGTGCCAGCACTGGACTGGGACTAGCGGGAGGGAGCTCCTACGAGCAGTACTTC
J: TRBJ1-2; D: -; V: TRBV5-5; size: -; CDR3: CASSSGTRGYTF; DNA: TGTGCCAGCAGCTCAGGGACGCGCGGCTACACCTTC
J: TRBJ2-2; D: -; V: TRBV6-1; size: -; CDR3: CASSERDTLHSNTGELFF; DNA: TGTGCCAGCAGTGAGAGGGATACGCTCCATTCTAACACCGGGGAGCTGTTTTTT
J: TRBJ2-1; D: TRBD1; V: TRBV19; size: -; CDR3: CASSIEGQRHNEQFF; DNA: TGTGCCAGTAGTATAGAGGGACAGCGACACAATGAGCAGTTCTTC
J: TRBJ2-3; D: -; V: TRBV7-2; size: -; CDR3: CASSLDMNTQYF; DNA: TGTGCCAGCAGCTTAGATATGAATACGCAGTATTTT
J: TRBJ2-7; D: TRBD2; V: TRBV5-1; size: -; CDR3: CASSPASVGGGQYF; DNA: TGCGCCAGCAGCCCAGCTAGCGTTGGGGGGGGGCAGTACTTC
J: TRBJ2-3; D: -; V: TRBV5-6; size: -; CDR3: CASSLGLLTDTQYF; DNA: TGTGCCAGCAGCTTGGGGTTGCTCACAGATACGCAGTATTTT
J: TRBJ2-1; D: TRBD1; V: TRBV2; size: -; CDR3: CASNGRDRARDEQFF; DNA: TGTGCCAGCAACGGCCGGGACAGGGCCCGAGATGAGCAGTTCTTC
J: TRBJ2-3; D: TRBD2; V: TRBV7-2; size: -; CDR3: CASSSQAGGTDTQYF; DNA: TGTGCCAGCAGCTCCCAAGCGGGAGGGACAGATACGCAGTATTTT
J: TRBJ1-1; D: -; V: TRBV7-2; size: -; CDR3: CASSLSGTANTEAFF; DNA: TGTGCCAGCAGCCTTTCCGGGACCGCGAACACTGAAGCTTTCTTT
J: TRBJ2-2; D: TRBD1; V: TRBV4-2; size: once; CDR3: CASSPLDRGSTGELFF; DNA: TGTGCCAGCAGCCCGTTGGACAGGGGTAGCACCGGGGAGCTGTTTTTT
J: TRBJ2-1; D: -; V: TRBV5-1; size: -; CDR3: CASSLSQGYEQFF; DNA: TGCGCCAGCAGCTTGTCCCAGGGCTATGAGCAGTTCTTC
J: TRBJ2-1; D: -; V: TRBV7-3; size: -; CDR3: CASSLMQGSSYNEQFF; DNA: TGTGCCAGCAGCTTAATGCAGGGTAGCTCCTACAATGAGCAGTTCTTC
J: TRBJ1-2; D: -; V: TRBV27; size: -; CDR3: CASSLIGGFGYTF; DNA: TGTGCCAGCAGTTTAATCGGGGGGTTTGGCTACACCTTC
J: TRBJ2-1; D: TRBD2; V: TRBV28; size: -; CDR3: CASSLWASGIRDEQFF; DNA: TGTGCCAGCAGTTTATGGGCTAGCGGGATCCGTGACGAGCAGTTCTTC
J: TRBJ2-1; D: TRBD2; V: TRBV7-2; size: -; CDR3: CASSRTSGRASYNEQFF; DNA: TGTGCCAGCAGCAGGACTAGCGGGAGGGCCAGCTACAATGAGCAGTTCTTC
J: TRBJ2-5; D: -; V: TRBV6-5; size: -; CDR3: CASSSRANRETQYF; DNA: TGTGCCAGCAGTTCGCGAGCAAACCGGGAGACCCAGTACTTC
J: TRBJ1-1; D: -; V: TRBV11-1; size: -; CDR3: CASSSNMGNTEAFF; DNA: TGTGCCAGCAGCTCCAATATGGGCAACACTGAAGCTTTCTTT
J: TRBJ2-6; D: -; V: TRBV5-5; size: -; CDR3: CASSLILQGTSGANVLTF; DNA: TGTGCCAGCAGCTTGATTCTGCAGGGCACCTCTGGGGCCAACGTCCTGACTTTC
J: TRBJ2-2; D: -; V: TRBV7-7; size: -; CDR3: CASSRSGAGELFF; DNA: TGTGCCAGCAGCCGCTCGGGGGCCGGGGAGCTGTTTTTT
J: TRBJ2-3; D: -; V: TRBV29-1; size: -; CDR3: CSVGRDPRSDTQYF; DNA: TGCAGCGTTGGTCGGGACCCGAGATCAGATACGCAGTATTTT
J: TRBJ2-1; D: TRBD2; V: TRBV4-2; size: -; CDR3: CASSQTLAGEYNEQFF; DNA: TGTGCCAGCAGCCAAACTCTAGCGGGAGAGTACAATGAGCAGTTCTTC
J: TRBJ2-7; D: -; V: TRBV5-4; size: once; CDR3: CASSLDSPISAYEQYF; DNA: TGTGCCAGCAGCTTGGACAGTCCGATCTCAGCCTACGAGCAGTACTTC
J: TRBJ2-1; D: -; V: TRBV7-2; size: -; CDR3: CASSLNQQGAQFF; DNA: TGTGCCAGCAGCTTAAATCAACAGGGTGCCCAGTTCTTC
J: TRBJ2-2; D: -; V: TRBV6-4; size: -; CDR3: CASSPDTLNTGELFF; DNA: TGTGCCAGCTCCCCGGACACCCTGAACACCGGGGAGCTGTTTTTT
J: TRBJ2-5; D: -; V: TRBV18; size: once; CDR3: CASSPARVGAQETQYF; DNA: TGTGCCAGCTCACCGGCCCGGGTGGGGGCACAGGAGACCCAGTACTTC
J: TRBJ1-2; D: -; V: TRBV7-2; size: -; CDR3: CASSLNLGGDNTF; DNA: TGTGCCAGCAGCTTGAATCTTGGGGGCGACAACACCTTC
J: TRBJ2-7; D: TRBD1; V: TRBV19; size: -; CDR3: CASSRTGEYEQYF; DNA: TGTGCCAGTAGCCGGACAGGGGAATACGAGCAGTACTTC
J: TRBJ2-7; D: -; V: TRBV5-1; size: -; CDR3: CASSLAGDNAYEQYF; DNA: TGCGCCAGCAGCTTGGCCGGGGACAACGCCTACGAGCAGTACTTC
J: TRBJ1-4; D: TRBD1; V: TRBV6-5; size: -; CDR3: CASSYSTGSNEKLFF; DNA: TGTGCCAGCAGTTACTCGACAGGGTCTAATGAAAAACTGTTTTTT